The following is a TCR beta chain sequence with its context. This clonotype was recorded many times. Its cognate antigen has yet to be identified. No quality values exist for individual bases; no much larger clone is one base distant. The data belong to a study of T cells after yellow fever vaccination (dated by TCRdb to 2018 to 2020). At the level of the whole study: Libraries from fractions with low cell numbers were prepared with the SMART-Seq v4 Ultra Low Input RNA kit. Bulk TCR alpha and beta repertoires were sequenced longitudinally to track T-cell clones before and after primary and booster YFV17D yellow fever vaccination. Two healthy male donors, one aged 18 to 29 and one aged 30 to 40 years, were included in the cohort. Blood was collected at multiple timepoints before and after primary and secondary immunization, and bulk PBMC replicates and cell subsets were isolated.

Overall study outcomes, separate from this receptor: A small share of clonotypes was detected in both CD4 and CD8 compartments, with the overlap likely arising from convergent recombination. After the booster, most clones that had expanded after primary vaccination were detected again (over 95% of CD4 and 70% to 90% of CD8), suggesting broad maintenance of memory. Only a couple of donors were included in the study, so the extent to which the findings can be generalized is limited. FACS-sorted repertoires could contain abundant contaminating clonotypes from the bulk population, so computational filtering was required. Compared with the primary T-cell response, the secondary T-cell response was weaker but faster, peaking on day 5 rather than day 15.

Inclusive of the bounding cysteine and phenylalanine, the CDR3 is 14 residues long. The DNA shown is the 42-base CDR3, in frame from base 1. The germline V gene encodes CDR1 SGHRS and CDR2 YFSETQ. V drops 1 base and J drops 6 bases, leaving 14 bases in between. Synthesis of TCR cDNA relied on 5'RACE template switching, a step that introduced a universal primer site along with unique molecular identifiers. Priming for cDNA synthesis came from both the TCR alpha and TCR beta constant segments. Two PCR steps were used to amplify libraries, with sample barcodes and sequencing adapters being added in the second step. Sequencing of libraries was performed on Illumina HiSeq 2500 (2x100 bp) or NovaSeq (2x150 bp). Processing in the source paper ran as follows. Demultiplexing of reads and collapsing into UMI consensus sequences were performed with MIGEC, and V(D)J alignment was carried out with MiXCR. Vaccine-responding clonotypes were defined with edgeR using replicate PBMC samples, requiring FDR below 0.01 and a log2 fold change above 5 up to day 15. Each bulk clonotype received a CD4 or CD8 identity based on whether the sequenced CD4 or CD8 repertoire contained that clonotype at higher abundance. TCRdb took the public reads, trimmed them with fastp at Q25, ran MiXCR for clone calling and kept in-frame beta chains. Rows are combined by CDR3 protein, so each entry shows the most common genes and DNA. In this record, the V and J calls reflect TCRdb's handling and not the investigators' own analysis. This sample comprises around 250,000 distinct CDR3 sequences, around 7% of them detected only once. Roughly 0.86% of the sample comes from the top ten.

Interpreted using the paper, the treatment or condition label stands for: live attenuated yellow fever vaccine strain. PBMCs were isolated from peripheral blood using a standard Ficoll-Paque protocol. CD4 and CD8 T-cell fractions were isolated with Dynabeads CD4 and CD8 positive selection kits. RNA was extracted with TriZol from bulk PBMCs, CD4 and CD8 fractions, and dextramer-positive and dextramer-negative fractions. This receptor was identified in a young man who received the YFV17D yellow fever vaccine. The sequences come from CD4+ T cells sorted from PBMCs, collected 15 days after the yellow fever booster vaccination. In this chain, TRBV5-1 is recombined with TRBJ2-7; no D segment can be confidently identified. The DNA reads TGCGCCAGCAGCTTGAAGGCGAGCGCCGGCGAGCAGTACTTC. It translates to CASSLKASAGEQYF.